This T cell receptor (gamma chain) was recorded in a study of intestinal T cells in coeliac disease (TCRdb year 2020). For context, the study as a whole: Coeliac patients were much younger than controls, with mean ages of around 16.0 versus 57 years in the TRG cohort. Duodenal biopsies from about 30 coeliac disease patients and approximately 21 non-coeliac controls were included in a second, larger TCR-gamma (TRG) cohort. The TCR-delta (TRD) cohort included duodenal biopsies from around eleven coeliac disease patients and around eleven non-coeliac controls. The research as a whole found: FFPE-derived DNA was found to be relatively degraded, and loss of a proportion of TCR sequences in each sample was likely caused by this degradation. There was no way to tell repeated CDR3 amino acid sequences apart from PCR duplicates. In training, clustering based on TRD kmers put every one of the 22 biopsies in the right class, and the leave-one-out accuracy was reported as 91%. A significant age difference was observed between coeliac and control groups, although significant classification was not yielded by an age-split analysis. Clustering based on TRG put 51 of 54 biopsies (94.4%) in the right class, and the reported leave-one-out accuracy was roughly 87%.

According to the germline V gene (reference sequence), CDR1 reads VTNTFY and CDR2 reads YDVSTARD. From the cysteine up to the phenylalanine, the CDR3 has a length of 13 residues. Only CDR3 DNA remains: 39 bases, in frame from the first base. The germline V end is reduced by 8 bases and the J end by 3 bases; junction bases left unmatched: 10. Genomic DNA was extracted with the QIAamp DNA FFPE tissue kit from ten 5-um FFPE scrolls per case. Fully anonymised formalin-fixed paraffin-embedded duodenal biopsies surplus to diagnostic needs were used to test TCR repertoire-based classification of coeliac disease. Controls had no clinical or histological suspicion of coeliac disease and underwent upper endoscopy for reflux, dyspepsia or gastritis. Library generation was performed with multiplex PCR. Sequencing used an Ion Torrent PGM. TRG repertoires were amplified from 150 to 200 ng of biopsy DNA using the LymphoTrack kit, whose primers carry Illumina adapters. TRG amplicons were purified using AMPure XP beads, were quantified on a 2100 Bioanalyzer, and were pooled equimolarly. Sequencing of TRG libraries was performed on an Ion PGM instrument. On the study's bioinformatics: FastX discarded any read in which over 10% of nucleotides had a quality score below the third quartile for that patient. Reads were aligned with IMGT/HighV-QUEST to assign V, D and J genes, identify CDR3 regions and assess functionality. After the sequences were translated into amino acids, every sequence predicted to be non-functional was thrown out. CDR3s were split into kmers with and without positional annotation, PCA was performed on kmer frequencies, and samples were clustered using all 1023 combinations of PCs 1-10. Classification was validated by leave-one-out cross-validation, in which parameters were re-optimised on the remaining samples each time. Shannon diversity was calculated using the vegan R package from repeated random subsamples equal to the lowest read count. With CATT, TCRdb called clones again from the public reads; duplicate DNA rows were later joined. Here the V and J calls rest on TCRdb's processing, not on the authors' analysis. The sample data list some 370 gamma-chain clones, and 56% of these were observed just once. The ten largest clones add up to roughly 31% of the sample.

Note on this clone: The antigen it binds to is not known. The record has no base qualities; no much larger clone is one base away.

Sequencing was done on a sample of a duodenal biopsy. This receptor was identified in a human donor who served as a control with a normal duodenal biopsy, not a healthy volunteer. The V gene is TRGV3 and the J gene is TRGJ1 or TRGJ2. The base sequence is TGTGCCACCTTGGGACAAATTTATTATAAGAAACTCTTT. It translates as CATLGQIYYKKLF.